This paragraph covers one TCR beta chain sequence. Its target is not known. Trimming cost V 0 bases and J 5 bases, with 13 bases left between them. Germline V CDR1 and CDR2: LNHNV, YYDKDF (reference sequence). The CDR3 consists of 15 residues. This sample was included in a study of shared clonotypes between healthy human individuals. Broader study findings: Sequencing depth was predicted to influence how clonotypes are shared among donors.

Per the original methods: In the immunoSEQ data, sequences were junction-only and lacked quality scores, so filtering differed. Using immunoSEQ multiplex PCR, the repertoire was profiled, and TCRdb retains in-frame clones only, with some absent. From that table come the V and J calls and clone size; the DNA was used to work out D and trimming. The table lists some 480,000 clones, 70% to 85% of them singletons. The sample consisted of PBMCs. V is TRBV15 and J is TRBJ2-5; either TRBD1 or TRBD2 may supply D (5 bases each). The sequence was collected from a woman aged 35 to 49 in good health. Some clones in this sample may be carry-over from other donors' samples. The DNA for the CDR3 is TGTGCCACCAGCAGAGAGGGCGAGGGGTTGGAGACCCAGTACTTC. It yields the protein CATSREGEGLETQYF.